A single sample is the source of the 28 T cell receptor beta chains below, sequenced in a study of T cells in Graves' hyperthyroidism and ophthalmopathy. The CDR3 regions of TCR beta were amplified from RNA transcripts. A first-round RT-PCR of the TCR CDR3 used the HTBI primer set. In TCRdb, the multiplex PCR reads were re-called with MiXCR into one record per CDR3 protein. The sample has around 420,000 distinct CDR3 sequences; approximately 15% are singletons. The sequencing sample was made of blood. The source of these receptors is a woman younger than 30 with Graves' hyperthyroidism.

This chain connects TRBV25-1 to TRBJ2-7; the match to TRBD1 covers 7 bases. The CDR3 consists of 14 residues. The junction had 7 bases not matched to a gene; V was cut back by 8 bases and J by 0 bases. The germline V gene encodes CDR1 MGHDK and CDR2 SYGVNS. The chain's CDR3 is CASGPGGHSYEQYF. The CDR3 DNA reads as TGTGCCAGCGGACCAGGGGGACACTCCTACGAGCAGTACTTC.

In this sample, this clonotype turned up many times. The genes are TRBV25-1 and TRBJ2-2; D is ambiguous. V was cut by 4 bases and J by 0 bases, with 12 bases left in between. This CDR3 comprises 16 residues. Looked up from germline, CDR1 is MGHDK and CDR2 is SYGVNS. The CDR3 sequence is CASSGPFSANTGELFF. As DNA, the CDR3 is TGTGCCAGCAGTGGCCCTTTCTCAGCGAACACCGGGGAGCTGTTTTTT.

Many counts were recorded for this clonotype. The CDR3, as DNA: TGTGCCAGCAGTTTATCCCGTTTAATCAAATTGTATCAGCCCCAGCATTTT. This gives the protein CASSLSRLIKLYQPQHF. This chain links TRBV28 with TRBJ1-5; D is undetermined. The V end lost 1 base, the J end lost 5 bases, and 18 bases lay between the germline ends. This CDR3 is 17 amino acids long. The germline CDR1 and CDR2 sequences are MDHEN and SYDVKM.

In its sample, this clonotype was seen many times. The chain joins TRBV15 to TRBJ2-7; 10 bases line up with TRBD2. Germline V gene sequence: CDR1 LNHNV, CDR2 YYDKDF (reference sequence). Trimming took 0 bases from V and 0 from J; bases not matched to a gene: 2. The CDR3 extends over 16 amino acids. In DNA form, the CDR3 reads TGTGCCACCAGCAGAGAACTAGCGGGAAGCTCCTACGAGCAGTACTTC. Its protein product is CATSRELAGSSYEQYF.

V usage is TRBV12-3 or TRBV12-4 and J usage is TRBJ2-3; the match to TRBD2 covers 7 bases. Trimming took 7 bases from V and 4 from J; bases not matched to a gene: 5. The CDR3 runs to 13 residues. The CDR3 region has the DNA TGTGCCAGCACCGGCGGGGGAGCAGATACGCAGTATTTT. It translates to CASTGGGADTQYF.

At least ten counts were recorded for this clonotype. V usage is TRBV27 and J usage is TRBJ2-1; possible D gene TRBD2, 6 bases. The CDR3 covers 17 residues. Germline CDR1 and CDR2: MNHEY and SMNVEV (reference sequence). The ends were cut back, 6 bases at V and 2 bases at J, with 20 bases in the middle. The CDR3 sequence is CASSGGLTPYPYNEQFF. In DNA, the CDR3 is TGTGCCAGCAGCGGTGGACTAACCCCTTACCCCTACAATGAGCAGTTCTTC.

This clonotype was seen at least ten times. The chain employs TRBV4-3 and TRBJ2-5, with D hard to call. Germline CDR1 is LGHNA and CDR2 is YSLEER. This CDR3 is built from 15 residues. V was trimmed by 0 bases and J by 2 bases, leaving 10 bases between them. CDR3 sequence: CASSQDEAAQETQYF. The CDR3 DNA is TGCGCCAGCAGCCAAGATGAGGCAGCTCAAGAGACCCAGTACTTC.

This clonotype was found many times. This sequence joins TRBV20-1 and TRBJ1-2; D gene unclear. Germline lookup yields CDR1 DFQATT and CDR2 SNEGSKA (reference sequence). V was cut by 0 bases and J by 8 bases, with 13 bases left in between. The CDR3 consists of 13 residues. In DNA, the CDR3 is TGCAGTGCTAGAGACCGGGGATTCGAGGGCTACACCTTC. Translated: CSARDRGFEGYTF.

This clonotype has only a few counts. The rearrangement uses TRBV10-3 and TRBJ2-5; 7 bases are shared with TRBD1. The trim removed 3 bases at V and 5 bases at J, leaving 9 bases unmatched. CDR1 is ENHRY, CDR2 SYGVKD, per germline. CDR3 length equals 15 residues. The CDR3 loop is CAISDSRQGQETQYF. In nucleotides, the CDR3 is TGTGCCATCAGTGACTCAAGACAGGGCCAGGAGACCCAGTACTTC.

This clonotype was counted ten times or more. The CDR3 coding sequence is TGTGCCAGCTCAGGTAACCAAGAGACCCAGTACTTC. It is translated as CASSGNQETQYF. The rearrangement uses TRBV18 and TRBJ2-5; D is unclear. CDR1 is KGHSH, CDR2 LQKENI, per germline. V dropped 5 bases and J dropped 0 bases, with 4 bases sitting between them. This CDR3 contains 12 residues.

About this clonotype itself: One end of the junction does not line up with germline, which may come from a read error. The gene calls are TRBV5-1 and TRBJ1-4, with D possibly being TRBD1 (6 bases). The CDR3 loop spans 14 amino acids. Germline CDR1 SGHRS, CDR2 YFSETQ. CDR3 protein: CASRLGTPNEKLFF. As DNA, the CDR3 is TGCGCCAGCAGATTGGGGACACCTAATGAAAAACTGTTTTTT.

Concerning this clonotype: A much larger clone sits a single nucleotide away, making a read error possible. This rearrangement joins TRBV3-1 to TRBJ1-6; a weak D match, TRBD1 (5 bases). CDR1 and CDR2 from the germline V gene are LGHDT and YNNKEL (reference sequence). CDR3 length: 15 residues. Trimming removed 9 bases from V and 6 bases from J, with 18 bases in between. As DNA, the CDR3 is TGTGCCAGGAGCATCTCCGGGACTGGTAATTCACCCCTCCACTTT. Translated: CARSISGTGNSPLHF. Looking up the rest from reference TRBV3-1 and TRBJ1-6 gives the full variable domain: DTAVSQTPKYLVTQMGNDKSIKCEQNLGHDTMYWYKQDSKKFLKIMFSYNNKELIINETVPNRFSPKSPDKAHLNLHINSLELGDSAVYFCARSISGTGNSPLHFGNGTRLTVT.

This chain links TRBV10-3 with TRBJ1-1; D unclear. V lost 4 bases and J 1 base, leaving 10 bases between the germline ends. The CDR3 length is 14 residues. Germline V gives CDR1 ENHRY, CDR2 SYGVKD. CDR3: CAISVRKENTEAFF. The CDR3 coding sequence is TGTGCCATCAGTGTACGGAAGGAGAACACTGAAGCTTTCTTT.

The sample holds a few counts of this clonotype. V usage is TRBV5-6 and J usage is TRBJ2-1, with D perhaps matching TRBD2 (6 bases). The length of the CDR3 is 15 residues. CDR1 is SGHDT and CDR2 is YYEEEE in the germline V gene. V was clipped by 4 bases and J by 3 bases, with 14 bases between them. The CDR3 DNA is TGTGCCAGCAGCGGCCGGGACTCCTACTACAATGAGCAGTTCTTC. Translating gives CASSGRDSYYNEQFF.

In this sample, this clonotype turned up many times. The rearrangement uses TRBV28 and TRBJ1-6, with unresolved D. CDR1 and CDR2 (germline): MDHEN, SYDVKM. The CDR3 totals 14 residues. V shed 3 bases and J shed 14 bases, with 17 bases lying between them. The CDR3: CASSFFREIRTLHF. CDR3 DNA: TGTGCCAGCAGTTTTTTTCGGGAAATTCGGACCCTCCACTTT.

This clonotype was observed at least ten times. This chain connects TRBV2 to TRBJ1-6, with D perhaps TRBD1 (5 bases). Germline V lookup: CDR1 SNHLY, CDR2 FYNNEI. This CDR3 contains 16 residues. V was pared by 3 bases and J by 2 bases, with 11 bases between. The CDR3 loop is CASSEDTGTYNSPLHF. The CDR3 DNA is TGTGCCAGCAGTGAGGACACGGGCACCTATAATTCACCCCTCCACTTT.

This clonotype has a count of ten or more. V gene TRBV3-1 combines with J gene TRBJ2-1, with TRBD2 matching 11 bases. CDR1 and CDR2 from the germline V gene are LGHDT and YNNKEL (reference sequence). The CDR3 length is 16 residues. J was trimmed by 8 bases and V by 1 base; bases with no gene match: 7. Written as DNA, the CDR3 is TGTGCCAGCAGCCAAGGGGTTAGCGGGAGGGCCGATGAGCAGTTCTTC. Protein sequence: CASSQGVSGRADEQFF.

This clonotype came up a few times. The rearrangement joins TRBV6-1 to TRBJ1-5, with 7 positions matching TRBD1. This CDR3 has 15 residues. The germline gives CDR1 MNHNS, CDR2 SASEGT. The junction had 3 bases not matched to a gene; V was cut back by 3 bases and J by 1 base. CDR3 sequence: CASSDTGASNQPQHF. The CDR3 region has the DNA TGTGCCAGCAGTGATACAGGGGCGAGCAATCAGCCCCAGCATTTT.

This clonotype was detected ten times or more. This chain's CDR3 is CASSEGRLAGVAEQYF. CDR3 nucleotides: TGTGCCAGCAGTGAAGGTCGACTAGCGGGAGTGGCCGAGCAGTACTTC. V is TRBV6-1 and J is TRBJ2-7; 12 bases are a match to TRBD2. The CDR3 contains 16 residues. Losses at the gene ends were 1 base for V and 6 bases for J; bases not matched to a gene: 7. Germline V lookup: CDR1 MNHNS, CDR2 SASEGT.

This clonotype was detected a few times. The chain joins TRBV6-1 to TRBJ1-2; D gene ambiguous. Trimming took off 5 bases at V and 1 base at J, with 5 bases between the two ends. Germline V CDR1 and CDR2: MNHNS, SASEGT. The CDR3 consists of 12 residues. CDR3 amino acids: CASSPDNYGYTF. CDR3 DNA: TGTGCCAGCAGTCCGGATAACTATGGCTACACCTTC.

CDR3 residues: CASSDGQGGVLDYGYTF. The CDR3 nucleotides read TGTGCCAGCAGCGATGGACAGGGCGGCGTGCTCGACTATGGCTACACCTTC. The genes are TRBV9 and TRBJ1-2, with 8 positions matching TRBD1. This CDR3 spans 17 amino acids. CDR1 SGDLS and CDR2 YYNGEE come from the germline V gene. V shed 3 bases and J 3 bases; nucleotides not matched to a gene: 13.

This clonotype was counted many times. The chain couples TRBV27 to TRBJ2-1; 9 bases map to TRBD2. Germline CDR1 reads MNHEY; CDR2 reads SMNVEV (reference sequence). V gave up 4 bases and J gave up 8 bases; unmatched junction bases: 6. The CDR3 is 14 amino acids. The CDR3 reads CASSWVAGVYEQFF. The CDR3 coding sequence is TGTGCCAGCAGTTGGGTAGCGGGAGTCTATGAGCAGTTCTTC.

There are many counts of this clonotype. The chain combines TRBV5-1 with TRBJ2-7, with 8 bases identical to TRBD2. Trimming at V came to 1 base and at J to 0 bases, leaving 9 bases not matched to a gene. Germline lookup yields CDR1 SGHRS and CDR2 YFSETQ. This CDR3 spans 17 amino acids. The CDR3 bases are TGCGCCAGCAGCTTGCAGCCGGCAGGGACTAGCTCCTACGAGCAGTACTTC. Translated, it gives CASSLQPAGTSSYEQYF.

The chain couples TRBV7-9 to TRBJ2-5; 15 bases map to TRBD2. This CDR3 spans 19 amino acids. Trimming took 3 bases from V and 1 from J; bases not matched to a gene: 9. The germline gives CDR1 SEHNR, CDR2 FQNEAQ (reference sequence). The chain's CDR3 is CASSFRKGTSGRPQETQYF. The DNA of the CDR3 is TGTGCCAGCAGCTTTCGAAAAGGGACTAGCGGGAGGCCCCAAGAGACCCAGTACTTC.

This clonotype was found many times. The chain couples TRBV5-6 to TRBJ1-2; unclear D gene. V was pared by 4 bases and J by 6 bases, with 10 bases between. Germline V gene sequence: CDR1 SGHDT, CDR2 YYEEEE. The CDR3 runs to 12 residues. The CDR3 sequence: CASSIIGDGYTF. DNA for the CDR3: TGTGCCAGCAGCATAATCGGGGATGGCTACACCTTC.

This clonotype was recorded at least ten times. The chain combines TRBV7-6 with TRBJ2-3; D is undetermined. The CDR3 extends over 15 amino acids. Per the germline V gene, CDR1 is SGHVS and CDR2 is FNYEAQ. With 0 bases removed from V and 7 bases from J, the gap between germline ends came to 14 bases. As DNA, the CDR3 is TGTGCCAGCAGCTTAGCGTCGGGCCCGTCCAATACGCAGTATTTT. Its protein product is CASSLASGPSNTQYF.

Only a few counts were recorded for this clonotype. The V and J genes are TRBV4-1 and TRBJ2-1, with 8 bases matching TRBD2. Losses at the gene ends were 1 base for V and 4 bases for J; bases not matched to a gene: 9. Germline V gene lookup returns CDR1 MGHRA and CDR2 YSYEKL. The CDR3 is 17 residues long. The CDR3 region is CASSQGEREIGYNEQFF. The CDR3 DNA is TGCGCCAGCAGCCAAGGCGAGCGGGAGATAGGGTACAATGAGCAGTTCTTC.

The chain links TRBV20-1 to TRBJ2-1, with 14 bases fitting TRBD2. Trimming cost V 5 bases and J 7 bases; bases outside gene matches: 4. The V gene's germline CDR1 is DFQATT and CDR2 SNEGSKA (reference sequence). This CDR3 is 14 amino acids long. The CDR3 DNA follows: TGCAGTGCTGCCGGGACTAGCGGGAGTAATGAGCAGTTCTTC. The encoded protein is CSAAGTSGSNEQFF.